This T cell receptor beta chain was found in a study of response to subunit inactivated influenza vaccine. Note on this clonotype: Its target is unknown.

V lost 4 bases and J 6 bases, leaving 15 bases between the germline ends. The CDR3 length is 14 residues. Germline loops: CDR1 SGHRS, CDR2 YFSETQ. TCRdb processed the RT-PCR reads anew with MiXCR; each CDR3 protein has one entry. Of 600,000 to 700,000 distinct CDR3 sequences listed, 14% are singletons. Regarding the study as a whole: Authors suggested each seasonal flu vaccination may recruit only limited numbers of new T cells.

The sample in question was PBMCs from blood, obtained around 14 days before vaccination. The V gene is TRBV5-1, the J gene TRBJ2-3, with D possibly TRBD1 on 8 matching bases. This clonotype originated in a man aged 45-65 years who received an inactivated influenza vaccine. The CDR3: CASSIGQGGDTQYF. The CDR3, as DNA: TGCGCCAGCAGCATAGGACAGGGAGGGGATACGCAGTATTTT.